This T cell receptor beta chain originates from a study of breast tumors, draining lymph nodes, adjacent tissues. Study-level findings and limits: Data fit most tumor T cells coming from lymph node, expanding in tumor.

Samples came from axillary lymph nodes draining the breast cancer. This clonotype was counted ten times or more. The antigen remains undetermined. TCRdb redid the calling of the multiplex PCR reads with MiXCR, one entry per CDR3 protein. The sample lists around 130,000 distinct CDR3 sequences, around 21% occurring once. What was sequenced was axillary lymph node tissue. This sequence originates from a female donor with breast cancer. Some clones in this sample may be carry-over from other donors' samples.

CDR3 amino acids: CSVREPRTGRYEQYF. The CDR3 DNA follows: TGCAGCGTCCGTGAACCCCGAACAGGGAGGTACGAGCAGTACTTC. The chain joins TRBV29-1 to TRBJ2-7; D is possibly TRBD1 or TRBD2 (6 bases each). This CDR3 region has 15 residues. V lost 6 bases and J lost 4, with 22 bases in between. Germline-derived CDR1 and CDR2 are SQVTM and ANQGSEA.